This TCR beta chain was profiled in a study of shared clonotypes between healthy human individuals. Study as a whole: Researchers assigned three CD4 naive, three CD4 memory, two CD8 naive and one CD8 memory plate to each donor.

Study-level results: Incompleteness in sorted-subset sequencing, despite large depth, was shown by rarefaction. Four donors shared about 4.8% of their naive CD4 clonotypes.

Profiled with immunoSEQ multiplex PCR; TCRdb holds only in-frame clones, not every one. The sample gives approximately 2,300,000 clones, about 90% of which show up once; approximately 0.41% is in the top ten. The split of CD4+ cells yielded CD45RA+ naive and CD45RA-negative memory subsets. The germline V gene encodes CDR1 MNHNY and CDR2 SVGAGI (reference sequence). Trimming took 0 bases from V and 4 from J, leaving 11 bases between them. The CDR3 loop spans 15 amino acids. As for this clone: What it binds is unknown.

Sequencing was carried out using naive CD4+ T cells from PBMCs. Described subset: CD45RA+ positively selected. This clonotype was sampled from a man aged 18 to 30 in good health. Some clones in this sample may be carry-over from other donors' samples. The rearrangement links TRBV6-6 to TRBJ2-3; weak D call: TRBD2 (7 bases). This chain's CDR3 is CASSYSQGRADTQYF. CDR3 in DNA: TGTGCCAGCAGTTACTCGCAGGGGAGGGCAGATACGCAGTATTTT.